The 18 T cell receptor beta chains below all came from one sample that was sequenced in a study of T cells in narcolepsy. Assay: immunoSEQ multiplex PCR; the TCRdb copy retains only in-frame clones and omits some. This sample has over 15,000 clones, with just over 85% found just once. The sequenced material came from memory (CD45RA-) CD4+ T cells from blood. The receptors were sampled from a human donor in good health.

The V call is TRBV2, the J call TRBJ1-1, with TRBD1 as a possible D gene (6 bases). The CDR3 spans 12 residues. V lost 6 bases to trimming and J lost 7 bases, with 12 bases between them. CDR1 is SNHLY and CDR2 is FYNNEI in the germline V gene. CDR3 sequence: CASRGGPIEAFF. In nucleotides, the CDR3 is TGTGCCAGCAGAGGGGGACCTATTGAAGCTTTCTTT. The whole variable domain, remainder taken from reference TRBV2 and TRBJ1-1, is EPEVTQTPSHQVTQMGQEVILRCVPISNHLYFYWYRQILGQKVEFLVSFYNNEISEKSEIFDDQFSVERPDGSNFTLKIRSTKLEDSAMYFCASRGGPIEAFFGQGTRLTVV.

There are a few counts of this clone. The chain carries TRBV2 and TRBJ1-5; D might be TRBD1 (5 bases). Germline CDR1 and CDR2: SNHLY and FYNNEI. V was cut by 7 bases and J by 2 bases, with 18 bases left in between. This CDR3 has 16 residues. The CDR3 DNA is TGTGCCAGCATGGGGGGGACCCCGGGGGGCAATCAGCCCCAGCATTTT. This translates into CASMGGTPGGNQPQHF.

This chain connects TRBV9 to TRBJ2-3; no firm D call. CDR1 SGDLS and CDR2 YYNGEE come from the germline V gene. CDR3 length: 15 residues. Trimming pared 0 bases from V and 0 bases from J, leaving 8 bases between. The CDR3 nucleotides are TGTGCCAGCAGCGTAGCCCACCAGAGCACAGATACGCAGTATTTT. This translates into CASSVAHQSTDTQYF.

The V and J genes are TRBV27 and TRBJ2-7, with D perhaps matching TRBD1 (7 bases). CDR1 is MNHEY, CDR2 SMNVEV, per germline (reference sequence). The CDR3 spans 18 residues. Trimming left V 3 bases short and J 3 bases short, with 24 bases between. The CDR3, as DNA: TGTGCCAGCAGTTTTAACCGGTTAGGCGGGACAGAGGTCTACGAGCAGTACTTC. As protein: CASSFNRLGGTEVYEQYF.

The J gene is TRBJ2-1, the V gene TRBV7-8; 16 bases match TRBD2. The trim removed 0 bases at V and 2 bases at J, leaving 7 bases unmatched. CDR1 is SGHVS and CDR2 is FQNEAQ in the germline V gene. This CDR3 spans 20 amino acids. The CDR3 region is CASSLAFGTSGRVAYNEQFF. The DNA of the CDR3 is TGTGCCAGCAGCTTAGCTTTTGGGACTAGCGGGAGGGTGGCCTACAATGAGCAGTTCTTC.

In DNA, the CDR3 is TGTGCCAGCAGCGCCCTCGTTACAGGGGGCTATGGCTACACCTTC. Its protein is CASSALVTGGYGYTF. The rearrangement joins TRBV9 to TRBJ1-2; 8 bases map to TRBD1. Germline V lookup: CDR1 SGDLS, CDR2 YYNGEE. This CDR3 is 15 amino acids long. With 3 bases clipped from V and 4 bases from J, the junction kept 8 bases outside the gene matches.

The DNA of the CDR3 is TGCGCCAGCAGCCAAGTGCTACGGGGTCGCCGGAACACTGAAGCTTTCTTT. Amino acids: CASSQVLRGRRNTEAFF. The V gene is TRBV4-1, the J gene TRBJ1-1; D is ambiguous. The germline gives CDR1 MGHRA, CDR2 YSYEKL. The V end was cut by 1 base, the J end by 1 base, with 16 bases between. There are 17 residues in the CDR3.

The rearrangement links TRBV6-6 to TRBJ1-2; perhaps TRBD1 as D (6 bases). CDR3 length: 13 residues. V lost 5 bases and J lost 8, with 15 bases in between. Germline V gene sequence: CDR1 MNHNY, CDR2 SVGAGI (reference sequence). In DNA form, the CDR3 reads TGTGCCAGCAGTCTGTCGGACAGACGGGGCTACACCTTC. Translating it yields CASSLSDRRGYTF.

V gene TRBV11-1 combines with J gene TRBJ2-7; D gene uncertain. Trimming removed 8 bases at V and 0 bases at J, with 11 bases between. The CDR3 extends over 13 amino acids. CDR1 and CDR2 from the germline V gene are SGHAT and FQDESV (reference sequence). The CDR3 DNA sequence: TGTGCCAGCGCTTCGGGTAGCTCCTACGAGCAGTACTTC. Amino acid sequence: CASASGSSYEQYF.

This clone was seen only a few times. This chain joins TRBV19 and TRBJ2-7; TRBD2 aligns across 14 bases. CDR3 length: 15 residues. V lost 5 bases and J lost 3; bases outside the gene matches: 3. The germline gives CDR1 LNHDA, CDR2 SQIVND (reference sequence). CDR3 sequence (DNA): TGTGCCAGTAGTCTCGGGACTAGCGGGAGCTACGAGCAGTACTTC. Translating gives CASSLGTSGSYEQYF.

The chain recombines TRBV28 with TRBJ2-7, with 12 bases lining up with TRBD1. J gave up 6 bases and V 1 base, and 10 bases lay outside the gene matches. Germline values: CDR1 MDHEN, CDR2 SYDVKM. The CDR3 is 17 residues long. CDR3 protein: CASSLSRDRGLSVEQYF. The CDR3 DNA sequence: TGTGCCAGCAGTTTATCTCGGGACAGGGGGCTGTCGGTCGAGCAGTACTTC.

V gene TRBV7-8 combines with J gene TRBJ2-2, with D perhaps being TRBD1 or TRBD2 (5 bases each). V was cut by 5 bases and J by 0 bases, with 16 bases left in between. The germline CDR1 and CDR2 sequences are SGHVS and FQNEAQ. CDR3 length equals 17 residues. The CDR3 region has the DNA TGTGCCAGCAGCCACATAATCCAGGGAGCGAACACCGGGGAGCTGTTTTTT. Translation gives CASSHIIQGANTGELFF.

A word on this clone: Without the conserved terminal phenylalanine or tryptophan, this CDR3 likely stems from a read error. The limits of the CDR3 on the DNA are not certain, so only TCRdb's listed CDR3 is given. V usage is TRBV18 and J usage is TRBJ1-2. The CDR3 comprises 9 residues, both ends counted. The germline CDR1 and CDR2 sequences are KGHSH and LQKENI. The CDR3 loop is CASSAGVGV.

The chain links TRBV9 to TRBJ2-5, with TRBD2 matching 8 bases. V was pared by 0 bases and J by 1 base, with 2 bases of the junction left unmatched. This CDR3 has 15 residues. Germline CDR1 reads SGDLS; CDR2 reads YYNGEE. The CDR3 spells CASSVAGGSQETQYF. CDR3 in DNA: TGTGCCAGCAGCGTAGCGGGGGGGAGCCAAGAGACCCAGTACTTC.

For the CDR3, the DNA is TGTGCCAGCAGATCAGGGTATGGCAATCAGCCCCAGCATTTT. Its protein is CASRSGYGNQPQHF. The chain recombines TRBV6-5 with TRBJ1-5; a possible D gene is TRBD1 (5 bases). The CDR3 totals 14 residues. Germline CDR1 is MNHEY and CDR2 is SVGAGI. The V and J ends lost 6 bases and 2 bases respectively, with 11 bases between them.

The CDR3 loop is CASSIETNQPQHF. For the CDR3, the DNA is TGTGCCAGTAGTATCGAGACAAATCAGCCCCAGCATTTT. The V call is TRBV19, the J call TRBJ1-5; D unclear. The V gene lost 3 bases and the J gene lost 4 bases, with 7 bases spanning the gap. There are 13 residues in the CDR3. CDR1 is LNHDA, CDR2 SQIVND, per germline (reference sequence).

V is TRBV6-5 and J is TRBJ1-5; 8 bases are shared with TRBD1. The CDR3 sequence is 14 residues long. The junction had 2 bases not matched to a gene; V was cut back by 4 bases and J by 3 bases. The germline V gene encodes CDR1 MNHEY and CDR2 SVGAGI. The CDR3 DNA reads as TGTGCCAGCAGTTTCAGGGGGCTCAATCAGCCCCAGCATTTT. Translating gives CASSFRGLNQPQHF.

This clone was detected a few times. V and J are TRBV6-9 and TRBJ1-1; TRBD1 might be the D (5 bases). CDR1 and CDR2 from the germline V gene are MNHGY and SVAAGI. The CDR3 runs 13 residues. Trimming took off 4 bases at V and 1 base at J, with 7 bases between the two ends. CDR3 sequence reads: CASSWGRNTEAFF. CDR3 sequence (DNA): TGTGCCAGCAGTTGGGGCAGGAACACTGAAGCTTTCTTT.